This TCR beta chain originates from a study of spatial heterogeneity in lung cancer. Across the whole study: Sequencing consistently turned up more beta-chain sequences than alpha-chain sequences.

General observations from the study: Mutation counts in tumors were tracked by counts of expanded intratumoral alpha and beta TCRs.

This sample's time point: sample taken at primary tumor resection. The authors sequenced whole RNA from tumor, nontumor lung or frozen PBMC without sorting. TCRdb itself ran the 5' RACE reads through MiXCR, one entry per CDR3 protein. The sample holds around 13,000 distinct CDR3 sequences, roughly 6.6% seen once. Within the sample, this clonotype is medium-sized. Its antigen is unidentified. Germline V gene sequence: CDR1 MNHEY, CDR2 SMNVEV (reference sequence). With 4 bases clipped from V and 8 bases from J, the junction kept 5 bases outside the gene matches. The CDR3 is made up of 13 amino acids. V usage is TRBV27 and J usage is TRBJ1-2; 9 bases line up with TRBD1. The sequence came from a female donor with early-stage non-small cell lung cancer. The source material was lung tumor tissue, sampled at surgery. CDR3 nucleotide sequence: TGTGCCAGCAGTTCGGGACAGGGAGGGGGCTACACCTTC. It translates to CASSSGQGGGYTF.